This TCR beta chain was identified during a study of blood T cell repertoires in COVID-19. Across the whole study: COVID-19 samples collected from the United States, Italy and Spain covered acute and convalescent phases. PBMCs, B-cell-depleted T cells, or T cells were the source of the cDNA or gDNA that made up the material.

Trimming took 0 bases from V and 3 from J, leaving 6 bases between them. Germline V CDR1 and CDR2: SGHRS, YFSETQ. CDR3 length: 13 amino acids. One Seattle source followed patients from active infection through their disease course. Methods used by the authors: Estimation of nucleated cell counts was performed using reference gene primer amplification. Sequencing was performed with immunoSEQ multiplex PCR; in TCRdb, only in-frame clones are kept and a portion is missing. The V and J calls and clone size come from that table; D and trimming were worked out from the DNA. This sample carries about 270,000 clones, approximately 86% of them seen once, and the ten largest clones take around 12%.

This TCR was sampled from a woman aged 70-85 years with COVID-19, enrolled during active disease. V is TRBV5-1 and J is TRBJ2-5; D call uncertain. Sequenced material: peripheral blood. The CDR3 reads CASSLGREETQYF. The CDR3 nucleotides are TGCGCCAGCAGCTTGGGACGGGAAGAGACCCAGTACTTC.